A selection of T cell receptor beta chains follows, all from one sample in a study of T-cell memory formation after mild COVID-19. TCRdb re-derived calls from the 5' RACE reads in MiXCR, one entry per CDR3 protein. The table has about 420,000 distinct CDR3 sequences, about a quarter seen once; the top ten hold about 12%. The sequencing input was PBMCs or a T cell subset sorted from them (not recorded which). The source is an adult woman who had mild COVID-19 (a few samples of this study predate the infection). Cell type and time point are not known. Each CDR3 is given with its conserved first and last residue. Fields, in order: clone size, D gene, J gene, V gene, CDR3 protein, CDR3 DNA. A D gene is named only where the DNA matches it firmly. Expanded clones get a size class; other rows say once, few or many, or leave the size out.

abundance: NA; d_gene: NA; j_gene: TRBJ2-3; v_gene: TRBV11-2; CDR3aa: CASSLGTQTDTQYF; CDR3nt: TGTGCCAGCAGCTTAGGGACTCAAACAGATACGCAGTATTTT
abundance: few; d_gene: TRBD2; j_gene: TRBJ2-1; v_gene: TRBV6-5; CDR3aa: CASKRDNSYNEQFF; CDR3nt: TGTGCCAGCAAGCGGGATAACTCCTACAATGAGCAGTTCTTC
abundance: few; d_gene: NA; j_gene: TRBJ2-6; v_gene: TRBV5-1; CDR3aa: CASSPRGGAANVLTF; CDR3nt: TGCGCCAGCAGCCCCAGGGGGGGGGCCGCCAACGTCCTGACTTTC
abundance: many; d_gene: NA; j_gene: TRBJ2-3; v_gene: TRBV12-3/TRBV12-4; CDR3aa: CASSTGNTDTQYF; CDR3nt: TGTGCCAGCTCTACGGGGAACACAGATACGCAGTATTTT
abundance: NA; d_gene: NA; j_gene: TRBJ2-7; v_gene: TRBV9; CDR3aa: CASSVGREAIWEQYF; CDR3nt: TGTGCCAGCAGCGTAGGACGAGAAGCGATTTGGGAGCAGTACTTC
abundance: NA; d_gene: NA; j_gene: TRBJ2-5; v_gene: TRBV7-9; CDR3aa: CASSRKGPKGEETQYF; CDR3nt: TGTGCCAGCAGTCGTAAGGGGCCTAAGGGGGAAGAGACCCAGTACTTC
abundance: few; d_gene: TRBD1; j_gene: TRBJ1-2; v_gene: TRBV20-1; CDR3aa: CSAPVRGRQLGYTF; CDR3nt: TGCAGTGCTCCTGTCAGGGGGCGTCAGCTTGGCTACACCTTC
abundance: few; d_gene: TRBD1; j_gene: TRBJ1-4; v_gene: TRBV12-3/TRBV12-4; CDR3aa: CASSPGQGPNEKLFF; CDR3nt: TGTGCCAGCAGCCCGGGACAGGGCCCTAATGAAAAACTGTTTTTT
abundance: NA; d_gene: NA; j_gene: TRBJ1-4; v_gene: TRBV5-1; CDR3aa: CASSRDRPNEKLFF; CDR3nt: TGCGCCAGCAGCCGAGACAGGCCTAATGAAAAACTGTTTTTT
abundance: NA; d_gene: TRBD2; j_gene: TRBJ2-7; v_gene: TRBV7-9; CDR3aa: CASRASGESKEQYF; CDR3nt: TGTGCCAGCAGGGCTAGCGGGGAGAGTAAAGAGCAGTACTTC
abundance: many; d_gene: NA; j_gene: TRBJ2-3; v_gene: TRBV7-2; CDR3aa: CASSPAYISTDTQYF; CDR3nt: TGTGCCAGCAGCCCAGCTTACATTAGCACAGATACGCAGTATTTT
abundance: many; d_gene: NA; j_gene: TRBJ1-4; v_gene: TRBV12-3/TRBV12-4; CDR3aa: CASSPTPTKLFF; CDR3nt: TGTGCCAGCAGTCCCACCCCAACTAAGCTGTTTTTT
abundance: once; d_gene: NA; j_gene: TRBJ2-5; v_gene: TRBV7-9; CDR3aa: CASTHPSFQETQYF; CDR3nt: TGTGCCAGCACCCACCCTTCGTTCCAAGAGACCCAGTACTTC
abundance: NA; d_gene: NA; j_gene: TRBJ2-6; v_gene: TRBV29-1; CDR3aa: CSAFLRDSGANVLTF; CDR3nt: TGCAGCGCCTTCCTGAGGGACTCTGGGGCCAACGTCCTGACTTTC
abundance: NA; d_gene: NA; j_gene: TRBJ2-2; v_gene: TRBV7-2; CDR3aa: CASSSLSPRELFF; CDR3nt: TGTGCCAGCAGCTCTCTCTCACCAAGGGAGCTGTTTTTT
abundance: NA; d_gene: TRBD1; j_gene: TRBJ1-5; v_gene: TRBV6-1; CDR3aa: CASSLDRRSNQPQHF; CDR3nt: TGTGCCAGCAGTTTGGACAGGCGTAGCAATCAGCCCCAGCATTTT
abundance: NA; d_gene: NA; j_gene: TRBJ1-2; v_gene: TRBV29-1; CDR3aa: CSLGMGADGYTF; CDR3nt: TGCAGTCTTGGAATGGGGGCTGACGGCTACACCTTC
abundance: once; d_gene: NA; j_gene: TRBJ1-6; v_gene: TRBV20-1; CDR3aa: CSARPSGNNSPLHF; CDR3nt: TGCAGTGCTAGACCTTCCGGTAATAATTCACCCCTCCACTTT
abundance: few; d_gene: NA; j_gene: TRBJ1-6; v_gene: TRBV12-3/TRBV12-4; CDR3aa: CASSSKGLTDSPLHF; CDR3nt: TGTGCCAGCAGTTCGAAGGGCCTCACTGATTCACCCCTCCACTTT
abundance: few; d_gene: TRBD1; j_gene: TRBJ2-6; v_gene: TRBV5-6; CDR3aa: CASSRQGAYGANVLTF; CDR3nt: TGTGCCAGCAGTAGACAGGGGGCCTATGGGGCCAACGTCCTGACTTTC
abundance: NA; d_gene: NA; j_gene: TRBJ1-2; v_gene: TRBV24-1; CDR3aa: CATSDSWNYGYTF; CDR3nt: TGTGCCACCAGTGACTCGTGGAACTATGGCTACACCTTC
abundance: NA; d_gene: TRBD2; j_gene: TRBJ2-1; v_gene: TRBV24-1; CDR3aa: CATSQGSGSRDEQFF; CDR3nt: TGTGCCACCAGTCAGGGTAGCGGGAGTAGGGATGAGCAGTTCTTC
abundance: NA; d_gene: NA; j_gene: TRBJ1-1; v_gene: TRBV18; CDR3aa: CASSDSELMNTEAFF; CDR3nt: TGTGCCAGCTCAGACTCGGAGCTCATGAACACTGAAGCTTTCTTT
abundance: NA; d_gene: NA; j_gene: TRBJ2-7; v_gene: TRBV12-3/TRBV12-4; CDR3aa: CASSPPGGGLRTTEQYF; CDR3nt: TGTGCCAGCAGTCCCCCCGGTGGGGGCCTGAGGACTACCGAGCAGTACTTC
abundance: few; d_gene: NA; j_gene: TRBJ2-5; v_gene: TRBV2; CDR3aa: CASSPGDPKKTQYF; CDR3nt: TGTGCCAGCAGCCCGGGGGACCCCAAGAAGACCCAGTACTTC
abundance: few; d_gene: NA; j_gene: TRBJ2-1; v_gene: TRBV12-3/TRBV12-4; CDR3aa: CASSGGAANEQFF; CDR3nt: TGTGCCAGCAGTGGGGGTGCCGCGAATGAGCAGTTCTTC
abundance: NA; d_gene: NA; j_gene: TRBJ1-1; v_gene: TRBV5-1; CDR3aa: CASSLAGSGNTEAFF; CDR3nt: TGCGCCAGCAGCTTGGCCGGGTCGGGGAACACTGAAGCTTTCTTT
abundance: NA; d_gene: TRBD1; j_gene: TRBJ2-7; v_gene: TRBV6-6; CDR3aa: CASSGQGWTYEQYF; CDR3nt: TGTGCCAGCAGTGGACAGGGGTGGACCTACGAGCAGTACTTC
abundance: NA; d_gene: TRBD2; j_gene: TRBJ2-5; v_gene: TRBV29-1; CDR3aa: CSVGRGGETQYF; CDR3nt: TGCAGCGTAGGGAGGGGCGGGGAGACCCAGTACTTC
abundance: few; d_gene: NA; j_gene: TRBJ2-7; v_gene: TRBV23-1; CDR3aa: CAREDVSYEQYF; CDR3nt: TGCGCCAGGGAAGATGTTTCCTACGAGCAGTACTTC
abundance: few; d_gene: NA; j_gene: TRBJ2-2; v_gene: TRBV7-2; CDR3aa: CASSLLSAGELFF; CDR3nt: TGTGCCAGCAGCTTACTCTCTGCCGGGGAGCTGTTTTTT
abundance: NA; d_gene: TRBD2; j_gene: TRBJ2-1; v_gene: TRBV7-3; CDR3aa: CASSLNPLAGVPYNEQFF; CDR3nt: TGTGCCAGCAGCTTAAACCCACTAGCGGGAGTCCCCTACAATGAGCAGTTCTTC
abundance: few; d_gene: NA; j_gene: TRBJ2-3; v_gene: TRBV5-1; CDR3aa: CASSPPGGTTDTQYF; CDR3nt: TGCGCCAGCAGCCCACCTGGAGGGACCACAGATACGCAGTATTTT
abundance: once; d_gene: TRBD1; j_gene: TRBJ2-7; v_gene: TRBV20-1; CDR3aa: CSARTGQHYEQYF; CDR3nt: TGCAGTGCTAGGACGGGACAGCACTACGAGCAGTACTTC
abundance: NA; d_gene: NA; j_gene: TRBJ1-5; v_gene: TRBV6-1; CDR3aa: CASSPFRSNQPQHF; CDR3nt: TGTGCCAGCAGTCCGTTCCGAAGCAATCAGCCCCAGCATTTT
abundance: NA; d_gene: NA; j_gene: TRBJ2-3; v_gene: TRBV7-2; CDR3aa: CASSLADLTGDTQYF; CDR3nt: TGTGCCAGCAGCTTAGCTGACCTAACGGGGGATACGCAGTATTTT
abundance: few; d_gene: NA; j_gene: TRBJ1-5; v_gene: TRBV15; CDR3aa: CATSRDVGQPQHF; CDR3nt: TGTGCCACCAGCAGAGATGTTGGTCAGCCCCAGCATTTT
abundance: few; d_gene: NA; j_gene: TRBJ2-5; v_gene: TRBV29-1; CDR3aa: CSVEGNSRETQYF; CDR3nt: TGCAGCGTTGAAGGGAACAGCCGAGAGACCCAGTACTTC
abundance: few; d_gene: TRBD1; j_gene: TRBJ2-1; v_gene: TRBV7-9; CDR3aa: CASSPRTGEYNEQFF; CDR3nt: TGTGCCAGCAGCCCGCGGACAGGGGAGTACAATGAGCAGTTCTTC
abundance: few; d_gene: TRBD2; j_gene: TRBJ2-7; v_gene: TRBV20-1; CDR3aa: CSAMGLAHEQYF; CDR3nt: TGCAGTGCCATGGGACTAGCCCACGAGCAGTACTTC
abundance: NA; d_gene: NA; j_gene: TRBJ2-7; v_gene: TRBV5-1; CDR3aa: CASSLGAAGDYEQYF; CDR3nt: TGCGCCAGCAGCCTGGGGGCGGCGGGGGACTACGAGCAGTACTTC
abundance: NA; d_gene: NA; j_gene: TRBJ1-4; v_gene: TRBV7-9; CDR3aa: CASSLAGQGPTNEKLFF; CDR3nt: TGTGCCAGCAGCTTAGCGGGCCAGGGGCCGACTAATGAAAAACTGTTTTTT
abundance: NA; d_gene: NA; j_gene: TRBJ2-1; v_gene: TRBV5-1; CDR3aa: CASTEVRSSYNEQFF; CDR3nt: TGCGCCAGCACGGAGGTACGGAGCTCCTACAATGAGCAGTTCTTC
abundance: NA; d_gene: NA; j_gene: TRBJ2-1; v_gene: TRBV11-2; CDR3aa: CASSQPPDLSHEQFF; CDR3nt: TGTGCCAGCAGCCAGCCACCAGATTTGTCGCATGAGCAGTTCTTC
abundance: few; d_gene: NA; j_gene: TRBJ1-2; v_gene: TRBV29-1; CDR3aa: CSVEGGAYGYTF; CDR3nt: TGCAGCGTTGAAGGGGGGGCATATGGCTACACCTTC
abundance: NA; d_gene: TRBD1; j_gene: TRBJ2-5; v_gene: TRBV24-1; CDR3aa: CATSDSGTGVFGETQYF; CDR3nt: TGTGCCACCAGTGACTCCGGGACAGGGGTTTTTGGAGAGACCCAGTACTTC
abundance: NA; d_gene: NA; j_gene: TRBJ2-7; v_gene: TRBV11-3; CDR3aa: CASSFNGVQYEQYF; CDR3nt: TGTGCCAGCAGCTTCAATGGGGTTCAGTACGAGCAGTACTTC
abundance: NA; d_gene: TRBD2; j_gene: TRBJ2-7; v_gene: TRBV2; CDR3aa: CASSSSTSGYEQYF; CDR3nt: TGTGCCAGCAGTTCCTCGACTAGCGGCTACGAGCAGTACTTC
abundance: few; d_gene: NA; j_gene: TRBJ1-5; v_gene: TRBV19; CDR3aa: CASSLQVNQPQHF; CDR3nt: TGTGCCAGTAGCCTACAGGTCAATCAGCCCCAGCATTTT
abundance: few; d_gene: NA; j_gene: TRBJ1-5; v_gene: TRBV24-1; CDR3aa: CATSGQNNQPQHF; CDR3nt: TGTGCCACCAGCGGACAGAATAATCAGCCCCAGCATTTT
abundance: few; d_gene: TRBD1; j_gene: TRBJ2-3; v_gene: TRBV7-9; CDR3aa: CASSWTGGSSTDTQYF; CDR3nt: TGTGCCAGCAGCTGGACAGGGGGTTCTAGCACAGATACGCAGTATTTT
abundance: NA; d_gene: TRBD1; j_gene: TRBJ2-7; v_gene: TRBV9; CDR3aa: CASSVGGGRTYEQYF; CDR3nt: TGTGCCAGCAGCGTAGGAGGGGGCAGGACCTACGAGCAGTACTTC
abundance: many; d_gene: NA; j_gene: TRBJ2-5; v_gene: TRBV29-1; CDR3aa: CSVEEVTEETQYF; CDR3nt: TGCAGCGTTGAAGAGGTGACAGAAGAGACCCAGTACTTC
abundance: NA; d_gene: NA; j_gene: TRBJ1-3; v_gene: TRBV6-5; CDR3aa: CASSYSGTSGNTIYF; CDR3nt: TGTGCCAGCAGTTACTCGGGGACCTCTGGAAACACCATATATTTT
abundance: many; d_gene: NA; j_gene: TRBJ2-7; v_gene: TRBV12-3/TRBV12-4; CDR3aa: CASSFWGGLYEQYF; CDR3nt: TGTGCCAGCAGTTTTTGGGGGGGGCTTTACGAGCAGTACTTC
abundance: NA; d_gene: TRBD1; j_gene: TRBJ2-1; v_gene: TRBV5-1; CDR3aa: CASSFTGGAYNEQFF; CDR3nt: TGCGCCAGCAGCTTTACAGGGGGCGCGTACAATGAGCAGTTCTTC
abundance: NA; d_gene: TRBD1; j_gene: TRBJ2-6; v_gene: TRBV20-1; CDR3aa: CSASGSWTGGSGANVLTF; CDR3nt: TGCAGTGCTAGCGGGAGTTGGACAGGGGGTTCTGGGGCCAACGTCCTGACTTTC